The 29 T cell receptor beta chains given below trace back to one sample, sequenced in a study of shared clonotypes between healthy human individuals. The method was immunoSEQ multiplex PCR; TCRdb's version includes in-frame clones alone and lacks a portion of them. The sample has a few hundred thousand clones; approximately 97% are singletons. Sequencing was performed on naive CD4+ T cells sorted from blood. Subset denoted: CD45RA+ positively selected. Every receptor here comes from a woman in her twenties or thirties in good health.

CDR3 DNA: TGTGCCACCACTTCGGGACTATCCTACGAGCAGTACTTC. Protein product: CATTSGLSYEQYF. The chain uses TRBV10-3 and TRBJ2-7, with 7 bases lining up with TRBD2. This CDR3 region has 13 residues. Per the germline V gene, CDR1 is ENHRY and CDR2 is SYGVKD. With 10 bases clipped from V and 1 base from J, the junction kept 7 bases outside the gene matches.

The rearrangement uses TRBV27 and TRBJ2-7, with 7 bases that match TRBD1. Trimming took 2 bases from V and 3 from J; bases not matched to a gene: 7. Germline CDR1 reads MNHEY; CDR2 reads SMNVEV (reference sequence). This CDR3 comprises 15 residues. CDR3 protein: CASSLTPQGIYEQYF. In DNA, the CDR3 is TGTGCCAGCAGTTTAACCCCACAGGGGATCTACGAGCAGTACTTC.

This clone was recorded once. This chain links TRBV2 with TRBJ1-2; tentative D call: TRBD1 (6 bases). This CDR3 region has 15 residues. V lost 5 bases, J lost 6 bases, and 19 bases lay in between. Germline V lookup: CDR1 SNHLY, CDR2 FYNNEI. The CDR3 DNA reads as TGTGCCAGCAGTCCAGCGACAGGAACCCTGGATGGCTACACCTTC. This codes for CASSPATGTLDGYTF.

The CDR3 here is CASSRPGEWETQYF. CDR3 nucleotides: TGCGCCAGCAGCCGGCCCGGGGAGTGGGAGACCCAGTACTTC. The V and J genes are TRBV4-1 and TRBJ2-5, with TRBD2 as a possible D gene (5 bases). This CDR3 is built from 14 residues. Germline CDR1 reads MGHRA; CDR2 reads YSYEKL. V was cut by 4 bases and J by 5 bases, with 14 bases left in between.

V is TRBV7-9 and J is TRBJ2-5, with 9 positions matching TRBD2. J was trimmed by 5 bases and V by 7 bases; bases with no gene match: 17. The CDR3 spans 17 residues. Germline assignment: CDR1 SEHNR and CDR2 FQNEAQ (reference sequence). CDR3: CASTPVGAGGPSETQYF. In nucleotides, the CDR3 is TGTGCCAGCACCCCGGTAGGGGCGGGAGGGCCGAGTGAGACCCAGTACTTC.

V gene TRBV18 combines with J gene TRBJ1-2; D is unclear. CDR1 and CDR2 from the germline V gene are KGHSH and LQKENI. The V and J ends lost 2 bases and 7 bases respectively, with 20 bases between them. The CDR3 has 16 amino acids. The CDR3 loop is CASSPARPTDSLGYTF. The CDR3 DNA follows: TGTGCCAGCTCACCAGCCCGTCCTACGGACTCTCTTGGCTACACCTTC.

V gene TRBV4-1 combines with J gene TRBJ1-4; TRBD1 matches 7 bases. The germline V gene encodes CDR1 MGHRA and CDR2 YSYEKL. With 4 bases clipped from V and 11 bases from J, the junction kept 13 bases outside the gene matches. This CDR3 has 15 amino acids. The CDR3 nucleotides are TGCGCCAGCAGCCCGCAGAACAGGGGTGTGAAGAAACTGTTTTTT. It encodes CASSPQNRGVKKLFF.

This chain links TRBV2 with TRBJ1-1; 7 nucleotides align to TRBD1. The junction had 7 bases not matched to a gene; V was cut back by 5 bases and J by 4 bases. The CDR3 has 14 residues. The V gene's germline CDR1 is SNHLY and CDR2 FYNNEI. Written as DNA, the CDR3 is TGTGCCAGCAGTAATCTCTGGACAGGCACTGAAGCTTTCTTT. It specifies CASSNLWTGTEAFF.

The CDR3 coding sequence is TGTGCCAGCAGTTTTTCGACGTGGCAGCCCCAGCATTTT. Its protein is CASSFSTWQPQHF. The chain links TRBV27 to TRBJ1-5; no clear D. The CDR3 loop spans 13 amino acids. V lost 3 bases, J lost 7 bases, and 10 bases lay in between. Germline values: CDR1 MNHEY, CDR2 SMNVEV (reference sequence).

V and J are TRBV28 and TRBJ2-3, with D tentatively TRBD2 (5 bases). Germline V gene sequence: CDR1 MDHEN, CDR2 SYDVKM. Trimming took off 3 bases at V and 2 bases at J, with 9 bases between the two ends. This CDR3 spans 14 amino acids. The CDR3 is CASSFRGLTDTQYF. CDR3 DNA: TGTGCCAGCAGTTTTCGAGGGCTCACAGATACGCAGTATTTT.

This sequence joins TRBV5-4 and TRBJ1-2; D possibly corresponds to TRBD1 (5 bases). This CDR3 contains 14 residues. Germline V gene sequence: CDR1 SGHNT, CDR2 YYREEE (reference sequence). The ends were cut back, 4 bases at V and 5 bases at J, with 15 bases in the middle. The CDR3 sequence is CASSLPGPEYGYTF. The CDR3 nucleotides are TGTGCCAGCAGCCTTCCGGGACCGGAGTATGGCTACACCTTC.

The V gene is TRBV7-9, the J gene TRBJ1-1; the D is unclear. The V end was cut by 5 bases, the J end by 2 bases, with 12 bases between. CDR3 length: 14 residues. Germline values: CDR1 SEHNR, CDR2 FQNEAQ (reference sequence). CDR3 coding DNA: TGTGCCAGCAGCCCCCGGCAAGACAACACTGAAGCTTTCTTT. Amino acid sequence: CASSPRQDNTEAFF.

The CDR3 sequence is CASSLVTGGRGHF. Here the CDR3 DNA reads TGTGCCAGCAGTTTAGTGACAGGGGGCAGGGGGCATTTT. The chain recombines TRBV28 with TRBJ1-5; TRBD1 matches at 10 bases. V trimming: 2 bases; J trimming: 15 bases; junction bases outside the gene matches: 7. The CDR3 spans 13 residues. From germline, CDR1 is MDHEN and CDR2 SYDVKM.

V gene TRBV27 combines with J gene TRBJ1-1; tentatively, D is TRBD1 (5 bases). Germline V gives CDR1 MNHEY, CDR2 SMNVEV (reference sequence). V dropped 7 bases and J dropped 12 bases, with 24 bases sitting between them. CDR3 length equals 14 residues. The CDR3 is CASNDPTAGPRTFF. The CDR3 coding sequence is TGTGCCAGCAATGATCCGACAGCAGGACCTAGAACTTTCTTT.

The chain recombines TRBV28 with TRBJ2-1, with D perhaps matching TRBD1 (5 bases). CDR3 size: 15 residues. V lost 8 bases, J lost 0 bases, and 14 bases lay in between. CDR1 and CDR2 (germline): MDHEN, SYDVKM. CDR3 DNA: TGTGCCAGCCGCCCTGGGGCGAGCTCCTACAATGAGCAGTTCTTC. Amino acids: CASRPGASSYNEQFF.

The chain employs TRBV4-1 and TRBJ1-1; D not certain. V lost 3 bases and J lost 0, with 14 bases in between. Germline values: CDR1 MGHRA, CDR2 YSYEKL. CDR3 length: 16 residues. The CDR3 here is CASSQGTKRMNTEAFF. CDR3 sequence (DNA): TGCGCCAGCAGCCAGGGTACCAAAAGGATGAACACTGAAGCTTTCTTT.

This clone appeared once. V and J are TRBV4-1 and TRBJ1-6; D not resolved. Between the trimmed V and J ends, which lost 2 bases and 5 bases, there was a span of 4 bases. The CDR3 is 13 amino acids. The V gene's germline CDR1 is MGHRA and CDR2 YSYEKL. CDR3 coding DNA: TGCGCCAGCAGCCAACTGAATAATTCACCCCTCCACTTT. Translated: CASSQLNNSPLHF.

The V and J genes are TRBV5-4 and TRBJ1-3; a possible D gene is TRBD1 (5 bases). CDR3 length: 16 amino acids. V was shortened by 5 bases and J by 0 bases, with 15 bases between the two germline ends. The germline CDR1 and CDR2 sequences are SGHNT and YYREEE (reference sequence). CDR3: CASSFGGGTSGNTIYF. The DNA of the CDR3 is TGTGCCAGCAGTTTCGGCGGGGGGACCTCTGGAAACACCATATATTTT.

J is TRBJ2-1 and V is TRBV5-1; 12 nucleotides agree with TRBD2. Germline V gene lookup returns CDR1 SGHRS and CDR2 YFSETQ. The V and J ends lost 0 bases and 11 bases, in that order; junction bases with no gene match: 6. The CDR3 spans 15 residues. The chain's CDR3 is CASSLDQTSGRKQFF. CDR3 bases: TGCGCCAGCAGCTTGGATCAGACTAGCGGGAGAAAGCAGTTCTTC.

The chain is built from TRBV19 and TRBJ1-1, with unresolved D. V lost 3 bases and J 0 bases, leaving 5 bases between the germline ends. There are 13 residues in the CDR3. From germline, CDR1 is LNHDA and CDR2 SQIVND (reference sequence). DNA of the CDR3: TGTGCCAGTAGTATTGTAGTGAACACTGAAGCTTTCTTT. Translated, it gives CASSIVVNTEAFF. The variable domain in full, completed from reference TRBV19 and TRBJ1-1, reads DGGITQSPKYLFRKEGQNVTLSCEQNLNHDAMYWYRQDPGQGLRLIYYSQIVNDFQKGDIAEGYSVSREKKESFPLTVTSAQKNPTAFYLCASSIVVNTEAFFGQGTRLTVV.

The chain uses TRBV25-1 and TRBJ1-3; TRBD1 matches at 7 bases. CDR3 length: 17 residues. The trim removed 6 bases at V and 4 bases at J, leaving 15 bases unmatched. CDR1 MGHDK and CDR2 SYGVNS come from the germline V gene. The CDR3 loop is CASSLGTAPFLGNTIYF. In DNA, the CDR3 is TGTGCCAGCAGCCTCGGGACAGCCCCGTTCCTGGGAAACACCATATATTTT.

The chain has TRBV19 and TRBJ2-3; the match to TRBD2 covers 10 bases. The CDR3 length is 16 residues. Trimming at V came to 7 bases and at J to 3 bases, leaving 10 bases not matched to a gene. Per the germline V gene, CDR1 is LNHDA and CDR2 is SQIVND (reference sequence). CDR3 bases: TGTGCCAGTACCGAACATATAGCGGGAGGTACAGATACGCAGTATTTT. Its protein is CASTEHIAGGTDTQYF.

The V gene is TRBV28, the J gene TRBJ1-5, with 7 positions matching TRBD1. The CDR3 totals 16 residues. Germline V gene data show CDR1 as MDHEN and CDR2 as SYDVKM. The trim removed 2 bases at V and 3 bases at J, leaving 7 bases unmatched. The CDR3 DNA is TGTGCCAGCAGTTTACGACCTGACAGGGCCAATCAGCCCCAGCATTTT. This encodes CASSLRPDRANQPQHF.

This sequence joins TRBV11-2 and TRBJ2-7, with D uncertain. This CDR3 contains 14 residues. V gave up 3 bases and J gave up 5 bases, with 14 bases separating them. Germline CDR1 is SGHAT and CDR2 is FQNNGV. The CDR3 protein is CASSLVRSTNEQYF. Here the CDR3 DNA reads TGTGCCAGCAGCTTGGTTAGGTCCACGAACGAGCAGTACTTC.

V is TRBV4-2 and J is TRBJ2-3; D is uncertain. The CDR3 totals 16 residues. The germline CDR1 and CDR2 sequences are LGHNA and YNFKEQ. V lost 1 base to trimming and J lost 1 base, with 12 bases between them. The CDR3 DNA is TGTGCCAGCAGCCAAGGGGTGCTGCCTGGCACAGATACGCAGTATTTT. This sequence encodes CASSQGVLPGTDTQYF.

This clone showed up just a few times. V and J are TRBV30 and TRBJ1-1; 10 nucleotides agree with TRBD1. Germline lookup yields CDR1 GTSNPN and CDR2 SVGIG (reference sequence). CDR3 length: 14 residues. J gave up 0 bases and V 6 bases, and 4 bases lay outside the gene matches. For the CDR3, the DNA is TGTGCCTGTTCGACAGGGGGCCTGAACACTGAAGCTTTCTTT. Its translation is CACSTGGLNTEAFF.

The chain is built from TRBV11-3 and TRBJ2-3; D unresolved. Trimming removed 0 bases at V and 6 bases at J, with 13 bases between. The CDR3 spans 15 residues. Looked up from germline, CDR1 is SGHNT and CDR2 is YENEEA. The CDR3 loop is CASSLETRAQDTQYF. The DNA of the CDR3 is TGTGCCAGCAGCTTAGAAACACGGGCTCAGGATACGCAGTATTTT.

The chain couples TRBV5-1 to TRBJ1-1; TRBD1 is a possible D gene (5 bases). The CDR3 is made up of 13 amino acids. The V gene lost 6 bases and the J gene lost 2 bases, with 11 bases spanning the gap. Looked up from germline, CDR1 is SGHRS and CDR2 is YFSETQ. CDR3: CASIATDNTEAFF. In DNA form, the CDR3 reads TGCGCCAGCATTGCGACAGATAACACTGAAGCTTTCTTT.

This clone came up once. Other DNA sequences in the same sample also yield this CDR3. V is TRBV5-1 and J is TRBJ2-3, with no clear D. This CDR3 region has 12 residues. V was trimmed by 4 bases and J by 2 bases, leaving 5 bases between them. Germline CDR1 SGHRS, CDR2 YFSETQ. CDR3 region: CASSPATDTQYF. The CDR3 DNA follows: TGCGCCAGCAGCCCCGCCACAGATACGCAGTATTTT.